The clone carrying this T cell receptor beta chain was counted ten times or more. The data originate from a study of human T cells and chemical hapten exposure. Germline loops: CDR1 MNHEY, CDR2 SVGEGT. V gave up 5 bases and J gave up 4 bases; unmatched junction bases: 7. The CDR3 has 15 residues. Using its own MiXCR run on the RACE reads, TCRdb lists one record per CDR3 protein. In the table there are just over 350,000 distinct CDR3 sequences, roughly 6% of which are singletons. The time point is: patch test 2, 6 weeks after DPC sensitization. Treatment in this sample: therapeutic diphenylcyclopropenone sensitization with weekly scalp DPC.

V gene TRBV6-2 or TRBV6-3 combines with J gene TRBJ1-4; 7 nucleotides match TRBD1. The source is a woman aged 18-30 years with alopecia areata. Some clones in this sample may be carry-over from other donors' samples. The starting material was whole blood, obtained in connection with sensitization to the hapten diphenylcyclopropenone (DPC). The CDR3 sequence: CASSPRGTDNEKLFF. CDR3 coding DNA: TGTGCCAGCAGTCCGCGGGGGACAGATAATGAAAAACTGTTTTTT.